The clone carrying this T cell receptor beta chain was detected many times. Its antigen is currently unknown. The CDR3 length is 15 residues. Germline loops: CDR1 LNHDA, CDR2 SQIVND (reference sequence). Trimming left V 5 bases short and J 5 bases short, with 19 bases between. This entry belongs to a study of CD8+CD57+ T cells in acquired aplastic anemia. Previously, flow cytometry had revealed CD8+CD57+ cell expansion in the patients chosen for sequencing. The template for TCR beta VDJ and CDR3 sequence profiling was genomic DNA. TCRdb re-called the reads with MiXCR, one entry per CDR3 protein. The sample shows more than 150,000 distinct CDR3 sequences, 45% to 60% of them seen only once. Whole-study findings and limits: Patients were compared with controls for CD8+ Simpson's diversity, and no significant difference emerged.

The TCR sequence derives from a human donor with aplastic anemia. The chain couples TRBV19 to TRBJ2-7; either TRBD1 or TRBD2 may fit D (6 bases each). The sample consisted of sorted CD4+, CD8+, or CD8+CD57+ T cells (not recorded which) from PBMCs. The CDR3 loop reads CASSPWGAPMHEQYF. In DNA, the CDR3 is TGTGCCAGTAGTCCCTGGGGGGCTCCAATGCACGAGCAGTACTTC. The full variable domain, rest sourced from reference TRBV19 and TRBJ2-7, is DGGITQSPKYLFRKEGQNVTLSCEQNLNHDAMYWYRQDPGQGLRLIYYSQIVNDFQKGDIAEGYSVSREKKESFPLTVTSAQKNPTAFYLCASSPWGAPMHEQYFGPGTRLTVT.